This T cell receptor beta chain was obtained from a study of cytomegalovirus exposure and HLA in healthy donors. Study-level findings and limits: Within an earlier analysis, most TCR beta V segments proved productive either about 87% or about 30% of the time.

Vbeta (60) and Jbeta (13) primers were used in the PCR. Profiling relied on immunoSEQ multiplex PCR, and the TCRdb table lists in-frame clones only, not all of them. The table includes 100,000 or so clones, roughly 78% detected once. As regards this clone: Its target is unknown.

V gave up 5 bases and J gave up 8 bases; unmatched junction bases: 3. Germline assignment: CDR1 LGHNA and CDR2 YSLEER. This CDR3 is built from 12 residues. What was sequenced was PBMCs. This chain uses TRBV4-3 with TRBJ2-3, with TRBD2 matching over 8 bases. The sequence came from a woman between 40 and 50 years old in good health and CMV-seronegative. The CDR3 bases are TGCGCCAGCAGCTTCAGCGGGAGTACGCAGTATTTT. It translates to CASSFSGSTQYF.